The 31 T cell receptor beta chains reported below all come from one sample, sequenced in a study of T cell changes during pregnancy in multiple sclerosis (dated by TCRdb to between 2018 and 2020). Preparation of the library involved the immunoSEQ multiplex PCR assay. TCRdb retrieved this table from immuneACCESS and kept in-frame rearrangements only. Not all clones are present; in checked studies, unresolved V genes account for under half, and no reason is known for the remainder. Present in this sample are about 36,000 clones, 75% to 95% of which were seen just once. Around 0.47% of the sample rests with the top ten. The starting material was CD4+ T cells from peripheral blood mononuclear cells, obtained in the second trimester of pregnancy. All receptors come from a female donor in good health, enrolled as a control in a pregnancy study.

The J gene is TRBJ2-1, the V gene TRBV11-2, with 12 positions matching TRBD2. This CDR3 is 18 amino acids long. V shed 3 bases, J shed 5 bases, and the junction held 11 bases outside the gene matches. Germline CDR1 and CDR2: SGHAT and FQNNGV. CDR3 sequence: CASSFNRLAGGPNNEQFF. CDR3 nucleotide sequence: TGTGCCAGCAGCTTTAACCGGCTAGCGGGGGGGCCCAACAATGAGCAGTTCTTC.

This clone appeared once. The chain couples TRBV20-1 to TRBJ2-5; D ambiguous. The CDR3 contains 11 residues. Looked up from germline, CDR1 is DFQATT and CDR2 is SNEGSKA (reference sequence). V shed 6 bases and J shed 8 bases, with 13 bases lying between them. The CDR3 spells CSAHLQYTQYF. In DNA form, the CDR3 reads TGCAGTGCCCACTTACAGTACACCCAGTACTTC.

The J gene is TRBJ1-2, the V gene TRBV6-5; D ambiguous. V dropped 6 bases and J dropped 5 bases, with 13 bases sitting between them. This CDR3 has 13 amino acids. Germline CDR1 MNHEY, CDR2 SVGAGI. The CDR3 loop reads CASSRSRLYGYTF. The CDR3 nucleotides are TGTGCCAGCAGCAGGTCGCGATTATATGGCTACACCTTC.

The chain employs TRBV19 and TRBJ1-5, with D unresolved. V lost 3 bases, J lost 2 bases, and 11 bases lay in between. The CDR3 contains 15 residues. CDR1 LNHDA and CDR2 SQIVND come from the germline V gene (reference sequence). In DNA, the CDR3 is TGTGCCAGTAGTATGGGCCTGAGGGGCAATCAGCCCCAGCATTTT. Translating it yields CASSMGLRGNQPQHF.

The chain employs TRBV10-3 and TRBJ1-5; D possibly corresponds to TRBD1 (6 bases). Trimming stripped 5 bases from V and 4 bases from J, with 9 bases between. The germline V gene encodes CDR1 ENHRY and CDR2 SYGVKD. This CDR3 is 13 amino acids long. CDR3 bases: TGTGCCATCAGTAGACAGGAGAATCAGCCCCAGCATTTT. Amino acids: CAISRQENQPQHF.

This clone is a singleton in its sample. This rearrangement joins TRBV30 to TRBJ1-6; no definite D call. This CDR3 has 13 residues. Deletions cut 3 bases from V and 3 bases from J, with 6 bases between. Germline V gene data show CDR1 as GTSNPN and CDR2 as SVGIG (reference sequence). The chain's CDR3 is CAWSPGYNSPLHF. The CDR3 DNA reads as TGTGCCTGGAGCCCCGGCTATAATTCACCCCTCCACTTT.

The chain couples TRBV28 to TRBJ2-1, with D uncertain. V was trimmed by 2 bases and J by 8 bases, leaving 10 bases between them. Germline CDR1 and CDR2: MDHEN and SYDVKM. There are 13 residues in the CDR3. The DNA of the CDR3 is TGTGCCAGCAGTTTACCCCCCCGCGATGAGCAGTTCTTC. Translating gives CASSLPPRDEQFF. The variable domain in full, with the rest retrieved from reference TRBV28 and TRBJ2-1, is DVKVTQSSRYLVKRTGEKVFLECVQDMDHENMFWYRQDPGLGLRLIYFSYDVKMKEKGDIPEGYSVSREKKERFSLILESASTNQTSMYLCASSLPPRDEQFFGPGTRLTVL.

As DNA, the CDR3 is TGTGCCAGCAGCGTAGAAGTCGGGCTAGCGGGCTTCAATGAGCAGTTCTTC. Translation: CASSVEVGLAGFNEQFF. The genes are TRBV9 and TRBJ2-1; 8 bases agree with TRBD2. Germline V gives CDR1 SGDLS, CDR2 YYNGEE. With V trimmed by 0 bases and J by 6 bases, 11 bases remained unmatched. This CDR3 has 17 amino acids.

This chain uses TRBV4-1 with TRBJ2-5, with 9 bases identical to TRBD1. Per the germline V gene, CDR1 is MGHRA and CDR2 is YSYEKL. V trimming: 0 bases; J trimming: 4 bases; junction bases outside the gene matches: 6. CDR3 length equals 16 residues. The CDR3 region is CASSQEGTGSGETQYF. CDR3 coding DNA: TGCGCCAGCAGCCAAGAGGGGACAGGGAGTGGAGAGACCCAGTACTTC.

The CDR3 DNA is TGTGCCAGCAGCCCCTCAGGACTAGCGGGGGCAACCGGGGAGCTGTTTTTT. This sequence encodes CASSPSGLAGATGELFF. The chain combines TRBV5-4 with TRBJ2-2, with 13 bases matching TRBD2. The J segment lost 5 bases and the V segment lost 4 bases, leaving 8 bases of the junction unmatched. Germline values: CDR1 SGHNT, CDR2 YYREEE (reference sequence). This CDR3 comprises 17 residues.

The V gene is TRBV7-3, the J gene TRBJ2-3, with D possibly TRBD1 on 7 matching bases. The germline gives CDR1 SGHTA, CDR2 FQGTGA. The V gene lost 5 bases and the J gene lost 1 base, with 34 bases spanning the gap. This CDR3 has 22 amino acids. DNA for the CDR3: TGTGCCAGCAGCGATCCGACAGGGACTGTGGACGAAGGGTTTTGGGGCACAGATACGCAGTATTTT. This sequence encodes CASSDPTGTVDEGFWGTDTQYF. Looking up the rest from reference TRBV7-3 and TRBJ2-3 gives the full variable domain: GAGVSQTPSNKVTEKGKYVELRCDPISGHTALYWYRQSLGQGPEFLIYFQGTGAADDSGLPNDRFFAVRPEGSVSTLKIQRTERGDSAVYLCASSDPTGTVDEGFWGTDTQYFGPGTRLTVL.

Only one count was recorded for this clone. The rearrangement links TRBV5-1 to TRBJ1-1; TRBD1 matches at 10 bases. CDR1 is SGHRS, CDR2 YFSETQ, per germline. The CDR3 contains 16 residues. V trimming: 4 bases; J trimming: 1 base; junction bases outside the gene matches: 7. The CDR3 nucleotides are TGCGCCAGCAGCCCGACAGGGGGCTGGGCGAACACTGAAGCTTTCTTT. Translation gives CASSPTGGWANTEAFF.

The rearrangement links TRBV4-1 to TRBJ1-4; 10 nucleotides line up with TRBD1. Germline CDR1 reads MGHRA; CDR2 reads YSYEKL. The CDR3 consists of 14 residues. The V gene end was trimmed by 3 bases and the J gene end by 7 bases; junction bases not matched to a gene: 2. The CDR3 DNA follows: TGCGCCAGCAGCCACCGGGACAGGGGTGAAAAACTGTTTTTT. It encodes CASSHRDRGEKLFF.

V usage is TRBV5-1 and J usage is TRBJ2-3; TRBD1 might be the D (8 bases). CDR3 length: 15 amino acids. Trimming removed 4 bases from V and 3 bases from J, with 15 bases in between. Germline V gene lookup returns CDR1 SGHRS and CDR2 YFSETQ. The CDR3 sequence: CASSKGQGGTDTQYF. CDR3 DNA sequence: TGCGCCAGCAGCAAAGGACAGGGAGGGACAGATACGCAGTATTTT.

This chain joins TRBV5-6 and TRBJ2-7; 7 bases are shared with TRBD1. CDR1 SGHDT and CDR2 YYEEEE come from the germline V gene. This CDR3 comprises 13 residues. The J segment lost 6 bases and the V segment lost 4 bases, leaving 7 bases of the junction unmatched. Written as DNA, the CDR3 is TGTGCCAGCAGCGTCGACAGGGCTGGCGAGCAGTACTTC. This translates into CASSVDRAGEQYF.

The chain employs TRBV7-8 and TRBJ2-5, with 7 bases fitting TRBD1. Germline values: CDR1 SGHVS, CDR2 FQNEAQ. Losses at the gene ends were 4 bases for V and 3 bases for J; bases not matched to a gene: 5. The CDR3 extends over 14 amino acids. In DNA, the CDR3 is TGTGCCAGCAGCTCCGGACAGGTCAAAGAGACCCAGTACTTC. The encoded protein is CASSSGQVKETQYF.

The chain carries TRBV9 and TRBJ1-6, with TRBD1 matching over 7 bases. This CDR3 has 14 amino acids. Germline trimming cut 3 bases from V and 7 bases from J; bases unmatched to any gene: 4. The germline CDR1 and CDR2 sequences are SGDLS and YYNGEE. CDR3 nucleotides: TGTGCCAGCAGCGGCCGGGACAGAAATTCACCCCTCCACTTT. It is translated as CASSGRDRNSPLHF. Looking up the rest from reference TRBV9 and TRBJ1-6 gives the full variable domain: DSGVTQTPKHLITATGQRVTLRCSPRSGDLSVYWYQQSLDQGLQFLIQYYNGEERAKGNILERFSAQQFPDLHSELNLSSLELGDSALYFCASSGRDRNSPLHFGNGTRLTVT.

The gene calls are TRBV29-1 and TRBJ1-3, with D hard to call. Between the trimmed V and J ends, which lost 6 bases and 0 bases, there was a span of 15 bases. The germline V gene has CDR1 SQVTM and CDR2 ANQGSEA. This CDR3 comprises 15 residues. In nucleotides, the CDR3 is TGCAGCGTACCTCAGAGGGCAAGCTCTGGAAACACCATATATTTT. This sequence encodes CSVPQRASSGNTIYF.

The V gene is TRBV18, the J gene TRBJ2-2; 12 nucleotides agree with TRBD2. J was trimmed by 7 bases and V by 4 bases; bases with no gene match: 4. This CDR3 is built from 15 residues. Germline V CDR1 and CDR2: KGHSH, LQKENI. In nucleotides, the CDR3 is TGTGCCAGCTCACGGCGGACTAGCGGGATCGGGGAGCTGTTTTTT. It codes for CASSRRTSGIGELFF.

V and J are TRBV5-1 and TRBJ2-7; 7 bases are shared with TRBD2. This CDR3 region has 16 residues. Germline trimming cut 0 bases from V and 3 bases from J; bases unmatched to any gene: 9. The V gene's germline CDR1 is SGHRS and CDR2 YFSETQ. The CDR3 DNA reads TGCGCCAGCAGCTTGGGATCAGGGACTACAATCTACGAGCAGTACTTC. Its translation is CASSLGSGTTIYEQYF. Filled out from reference TRBV5-1 and TRBJ2-7, the complete variable domain reads KAGVTQTPRYLIKTRGQQVTLSCSPISGHRSVSWYQQTPGQGLQFLFEYFSETQRNKGNFPGRFSGRQFSNSRSEMNVSTLELGDSALYLCASSLGSGTTIYEQYFGPGTRLTVT.

V and J are TRBV6-6 and TRBJ2-7, with a tentative D call TRBD2 (7 bases). V lost 6 bases and J lost 3, with 12 bases in between. This CDR3 has 13 residues. Germline-derived CDR1 and CDR2 are MNHNY and SVGAGI (reference sequence). The chain's CDR3 is CASRDSGNYEQYF. The CDR3 bases are TGTGCCAGCAGGGACAGCGGGAACTACGAGCAGTACTTC.

The chain carries TRBV18 and TRBJ2-1, with 8 nucleotides matching TRBD2. Germline V gene lookup returns CDR1 KGHSH and CDR2 LQKENI. With 3 bases clipped from V and 2 bases from J, the junction kept 9 bases outside the gene matches. The CDR3 sequence is 17 residues long. CDR3 coding DNA: TGTGCCAGCTCACCCCGGGCTAGCGGGCAAACCTACAATGAGCAGTTCTTC. Its protein is CASSPRASGQTYNEQFF.

The rearrangement joins TRBV5-1 to TRBJ2-2, with 7 bases aligning to TRBD2. The germline gives CDR1 SGHRS, CDR2 YFSETQ. The J segment lost 0 bases and the V segment lost 7 bases, leaving 3 bases of the junction unmatched. This CDR3 contains 14 residues. The CDR3 is CASGGDANTGELFF. In DNA, the CDR3 is TGCGCCAGCGGGGGGGACGCGAACACCGGGGAGCTGTTTTTT. The full variable domain, completed using reference TRBV5-1 and TRBJ2-2, is KAGVTQTPRYLIKTRGQQVTLSCSPISGHRSVSWYQQTPGQGLQFLFEYFSETQRNKGNFPGRFSGRQFSNSRSEMNVSTLELGDSALYLCASGGDANTGELFFGEGSRLTVL.

The chain uses TRBV10-3 and TRBJ2-7; 11 bases match TRBD2. The CDR3 length is 15 residues. The J segment lost 7 bases and the V segment lost 7 bases, leaving 12 bases of the junction unmatched. Germline V CDR1 and CDR2: ENHRY, SYGVKD. The CDR3 DNA is TGTGCCATCAAAGGATTAGCGGGAGGGCCGGAAGAGCAGTACTTC. Residues: CAIKGLAGGPEEQYF.

This chain uses TRBV5-1 with TRBJ1-4; TRBD1 is a possible D gene (5 bases). V was pared by 7 bases and J by 13 bases, with 20 bases between. The CDR3 covers 13 residues. Germline values: CDR1 SGHRS, CDR2 YFSETQ. The CDR3 loop reads CASPGEMTGGLFF. The CDR3 DNA follows: TGCGCCAGCCCGGGGGAGATGACGGGCGGACTGTTTTTT.

The V call is TRBV19, the J call TRBJ2-6, with 9 bases lining up with TRBD1. The CDR3 is 15 amino acids. CDR1 LNHDA and CDR2 SQIVND come from the germline V gene (reference sequence). V shed 9 bases and J 8 bases; nucleotides not matched to a gene: 11. The DNA for the CDR3 is TGTGCCAGCGCCGCCCGGGACAGGGCAACCAACGTCCTGACTTTC. Translating it yields CASAARDRATNVLTF.

The rearrangement joins TRBV5-1 to TRBJ2-7; TRBD1 matches at 9 bases. The CDR3 covers 18 residues. V shed 1 base, J shed 2 bases, and the junction held 13 bases outside the gene matches. CDR1 and CDR2 (germline): SGHRS, YFSETQ. Here the CDR3 DNA reads TGCGCCAGCAGCTTGTGGCTCACCGGACAGGGGATGACCTACGAGCAGTACTTC. Protein product: CASSLWLTGQGMTYEQYF.

The chain uses TRBV19 and TRBJ1-2; TRBD1 is a possible D gene (6 bases). Germline CDR1 and CDR2: LNHDA and SQIVND (reference sequence). V lost 8 bases, J lost 4 bases, and 14 bases lay in between. The CDR3 covers 13 residues. Here the CDR3 reads CASDPGGGYGYTF. The CDR3 nucleotides are TGTGCCAGTGACCCGGGAGGGGGCTATGGCTACACCTTC.

This clone occurred a few times. V is TRBV19 and J is TRBJ1-1; D is uncertain. Deletions cut 7 bases from V and 0 bases from J, with 15 bases between. The CDR3 sequence is 15 residues long. Germline V gene sequence: CDR1 LNHDA, CDR2 SQIVND (reference sequence). CDR3: CASTRWESMNTEAFF. Written as DNA, the CDR3 is TGTGCCAGTACGAGGTGGGAGTCAATGAACACTGAAGCTTTCTTT.

In nucleotides, the CDR3 is TGTGCCAGCAGCTTTGCGGGACAGCAAGATACGCAGTATTTT. This sequence encodes CASSFAGQQDTQYF. V and J are TRBV7-3 and TRBJ2-3; the D gene is possibly TRBD1 (7 bases). Germline assignment: CDR1 SGHTA and CDR2 FQGTGA. The CDR3 has 14 amino acids. Trimming pared 3 bases from V and 5 bases from J, leaving 12 bases between.

CDR3 protein: CASSLWTGQSSGNTIYF. The CDR3, as DNA: TGTGCCAGCAGCCTCTGGACAGGGCAGAGCTCTGGAAACACCATATATTTT. J is TRBJ1-3 and V is TRBV7-8; TRBD1 agrees at 8 bases. Germline V CDR1 and CDR2: SGHVS, FQNEAQ. The V gene end was trimmed by 5 bases and the J gene end by 0 bases; junction bases not matched to a gene: 9. This CDR3 is built from 17 residues.